This TCR beta chain is from a study of neurological immune-mediated disorders. Whole-study findings and limits: Among 34 multiple sclerosis patients, phylogenetic grouping put the repertoires of 18 into a single related-CDR3 cluster, a possible signature. CDR3 amino acid sequences found in expanded clones were never shared across subjects, suggesting private repertoires in all groups. The multiple sclerosis repertoire cluster showed no association with any clinical or MRI feature. The authors stated that larger cohorts are needed.

V trimming: 5 bases; J trimming: 8 bases; junction bases outside the gene matches: 8. This CDR3 contains 15 residues. Germline V gene lookup returns CDR1 SEHNR and CDR2 FQNEAQ (reference sequence). The authors produced cDNA by 5'RACE using 10-nucleotide random UMIs. One entry per CDR3 protein results from TCRdb running MiXCR on the 5' RACE reads. The sample holds 40,000 to 55,000 distinct CDR3 sequences, 2.5% to 3.5% seen once. This clonotype appeared many times. Its target is unknown. This TCR came from a woman between 50 and 59 years old with multiple sclerosis. The gene calls are TRBV7-9 and TRBJ2-1, with TRBD2 matching 11 bases. Input material: PBMCs. The DNA of the CDR3 is TGTGCCAGCAGCCTCATTAGCGGGGGGGTCTATGAGCAGTTCTTC. This translates into CASSLISGGVYEQFF.